The rows below give T cell receptor beta chains drawn from one sample of a study of T cell repertoires in cytomegalovirus infection. MiXCR was run by TCRdb on the reads, yielding one entry per CDR3 protein. The sample includes 200,000 or so distinct CDR3 sequences, 25% to 30% of them seen just once. The sample comprised PBMCs. The receptors were sampled from a human donor in good health (CMV status not recorded). Some clones in this sample may be carry-over from other donors' samples. Both conserved end residues are trimmed from each CDR3. The order of the fields is V gene, CDR3 length, D gene, J gene, CDR3 protein. A D gene is named only where the DNA matches it firmly.

TRBV20-1	13	NA	TRBJ2-3	SVLEGPTTTDTQY
TRBV6-2/TRBV6-3	13	TRBD1	TRBJ2-2	ASRQDRENTGELF
TRBV2	13	NA	TRBJ1-5	ASSGDGLSNQPQH
TRBV7-2	9	NA	TRBJ1-1	ASSRDTEAF
TRBV20-1	12	TRBD2	TRBJ2-5	SAREPSGQETQY
TRBV5-6	14	TRBD1	TRBJ2-7	ASSRFTGTGGLEQY
TRBV5-1	15	TRBD2	TRBJ2-3	ASSSTAPGLGTDTQY
TRBV24-1	16	TRBD1	TRBJ2-2	ATSDHGQGAKSNGELF
TRBV7-2	14	TRBD2	TRBJ2-3	ASSLDSGGSTDTQY
TRBV7-2	12	NA	TRBJ1-5	ASSLGDELQPQH
TRBV5-4	11	NA	TRBJ1-1	ASSAGLNTEAF
TRBV11-2	12	NA	TRBJ1-5	ASSRGYGNQPQH
TRBV5-6	13	NA	TRBJ1-5	ASSSRQGRNQPQH
TRBV7-2	13	TRBD1	TRBJ2-3	ASSPGTGGLDTQY
TRBV6-2/TRBV6-3	11	NA	TRBJ1-1	ASSYGRGTEAF
TRBV14	13	TRBD1	TRBJ1-1	ASSRGRTGSAEAF
TRBV12-3/TRBV12-4	11	NA	TRBJ2-7	ASSPKQGYEQY
TRBV12-5	17	TRBD2	TRBJ2-2	ASGLATGPAGGRTGELF
TRBV14	13	NA	TRBJ2-5	ASSQGAGYQETQY
TRBV7-2	14	TRBD1	TRBJ2-1	ASSLALGTGYNEQF
TRBV7-3	11	TRBD1	TRBJ1-1	ASSSPTGQGVS
TRBV11-3	11	NA	TRBJ2-1	ASSLDFPNEQF
TRBV7-6	13	NA	TRBJ2-2	ASRRSSANTGELF
TRBV7-2	11	NA	TRBJ1-1	ASSLLWNTEAF
TRBV4-2	15	NA	TRBJ1-4	ASSPDPGGRTNEKLF
TRBV28	11	NA	TRBJ1-2	ASSGGPNYGYT
TRBV7-9	9	NA	TRBJ2-5	ASTLGETQY
TRBV14	12	NA	TRBJ1-2	ASSRSSYNYGYT
TRBV7-2	13	NA	TRBJ1-1	ASSLIIGTGTEAF
TRBV19	11	TRBD1	TRBJ1-1	ARSRGRNTEAF
TRBV12-3/TRBV12-4	13	TRBD1	TRBJ2-7	ASSLGTGHSYEQY
TRBV6-1	13	NA	TRBJ1-6	ATERTGDENSPLH
TRBV28	13	TRBD1	TRBJ1-5	ASSPGQGVRQPQH
TRBV12-3/TRBV12-4	12	NA	TRBJ1-3	ASSLGGRRNTIY
TRBV7-8	13	NA	TRBJ1-4	ASSSIGATNEKLF
TRBV11-2	13	NA	TRBJ1-1	ASSFLNGRTTEAF
TRBV6-2/TRBV6-3	13	NA	TRBJ1-2	ASSYSQGQTYGYT
TRBV4-3	13	TRBD1	TRBJ2-7	ASSQARTGAYEQY
TRBV7-6	12	NA	TRBJ1-4	ASSLSPVPEKLF
TRBV12-3/TRBV12-4	9	NA	TRBJ1-2	ASSLARVLT
TRBV6-6	13	TRBD1	TRBJ1-2	ASSYVDQGAYGYT
TRBV11-2	17	NA	TRBJ1-1	ASSHKKSNPGQKNTEAF
TRBV3-1	11	NA	TRBJ1-2	ASSQDTNYGYT
TRBV19	17	TRBD2	TRBJ2-1	ASSLQRPGLAGDYNEQF
TRBV19	10	TRBD1	TRBJ1-2	ASTDRDAGYT